This is a list of T cell receptor beta chains from one sample in a study of blood T cell repertoires in COVID-19. The protocol was immunoSEQ multiplex PCR, while the TCRdb copy is restricted to in-frame clones and leaves out a portion. The sample comprises under 300,000 clones, approximately 86% of which are singletons, and 4.9% rests with the top ten. Sequenced input: peripheral blood. These receptors were collected from a woman older than 75 with active or convalescent COVID-19. Each CDR3 is given with its conserved first and last residue. The D gene is left open where the match is weak. A row's size may be missing; if present it is once, few, many or a size class.

clone_size: -
j_call: TRBJ2-5
v_call: TRBV5-1
d_call: TRBD2
cdr3_aa: CASSLGSSGSQETQYF
cdr3_nt: TGCGCCAGCAGCTTGGGATCTAGCGGGAGTCAAGAGACCCAGTACTTC

clone_size: -
j_call: TRBJ2-1
v_call: TRBV10-3
d_call: TRBD1
cdr3_aa: CAINGQVGYNEQFF
cdr3_nt: TGTGCCATCAACGGACAGGTGGGATACAATGAGCAGTTCTTC

clone_size: -
j_call: TRBJ1-1
v_call: TRBV27
d_call: TRBD1
cdr3_aa: CASSAGTALNTEAFF
cdr3_nt: TGTGCCAGCAGTGCCGGGACAGCTCTGAACACTGAAGCTTTCTTT

clone_size: -
j_call: TRBJ2-7
v_call: TRBV5-4
d_call: -
cdr3_aa: CASSAKDSSYEQYF
cdr3_nt: TGTGCCAGCAGCGCCAAGGACAGCTCCTACGAGCAGTACTTC

clone_size: -
j_call: TRBJ2-3
v_call: TRBV5-1
d_call: -
cdr3_aa: CASSFSHTDTQYF
cdr3_nt: TGCGCCAGCAGCTTCAGTCACACAGATACGCAGTATTTT

clone_size: once
j_call: TRBJ1-2
v_call: TRBV3-1/TRBV3-2
d_call: TRBD1
cdr3_aa: CASSPLGGTYGYTF
cdr3_nt: TGTGCCAGCAGCCCTCTAGGGGGCACCTATGGCTACACCTTC

clone_size: once
j_call: TRBJ1-1
v_call: TRBV5-4
d_call: -
cdr3_aa: CASSSRGGITEAFF
cdr3_nt: TGTGCCAGCAGCTCGAGGGGGGGGATCACTGAAGCTTTCTTT

clone_size: -
j_call: TRBJ1-6
v_call: TRBV6-5
d_call: TRBD1
cdr3_aa: CASTLPGQGGSPLHF
cdr3_nt: TGTGCCAGCACTCTACCGGGACAGGGTGGATCACCCCTCCACTTT

clone_size: -
j_call: TRBJ2-7
v_call: TRBV2
d_call: TRBD1
cdr3_aa: CASSEETGREQYF
cdr3_nt: TGTGCCAGCAGTGAGGAGACAGGGCGCGAGCAGTACTTC

clone_size: -
j_call: TRBJ2-3
v_call: TRBV4-1
d_call: TRBD2
cdr3_aa: CASRPSWGGDTQYF
cdr3_nt: TGCGCCAGCAGACCGTCCTGGGGGGGAGATACGCAGTATTTT

clone_size: -
j_call: TRBJ2-7
v_call: TRBV19
d_call: TRBD1
cdr3_aa: CASSIAQGAYEQYF
cdr3_nt: TGTGCCAGTAGTATAGCACAGGGGGCCTACGAGCAGTACTTC

clone_size: -
j_call: TRBJ1-2
v_call: TRBV30
d_call: -
cdr3_aa: CAWSVRRGFGYTF
cdr3_nt: TGTGCCTGGAGTGTACGTCGAGGGTTCGGCTACACCTTC

clone_size: -
j_call: TRBJ1-5
v_call: TRBV10-3
d_call: -
cdr3_aa: CAISPGIGNQPQHF
cdr3_nt: TGTGCCATCAGTCCAGGGATCGGCAATCAGCCCCAGCATTTT

clone_size: -
j_call: TRBJ2-1
v_call: TRBV10-3
d_call: TRBD2
cdr3_aa: CAISGTSGGAGEQFF
cdr3_nt: TGTGCCATCAGCGGGACTAGCGGGGGGGCAGGTGAGCAGTTCTTC

clone_size: -
j_call: TRBJ2-7
v_call: TRBV6-5
d_call: -
cdr3_aa: CASSNSVYSYEQYF
cdr3_nt: TGTGCCAGCAGCAATAGCGTTTACTCCTACGAGCAGTACTTC

clone_size: -
j_call: TRBJ1-2
v_call: TRBV28
d_call: TRBD1
cdr3_aa: CASSFTRTGGYTF
cdr3_nt: TGTGCCAGCAGTTTCACCAGGACAGGCGGCTACACCTTC

clone_size: -
j_call: TRBJ1-6
v_call: TRBV2
d_call: TRBD1
cdr3_aa: CASVTGPNSPLHF
cdr3_nt: TGTGCCAGCGTGACAGGGCCGAATTCACCCCTCCACTTT

clone_size: -
j_call: TRBJ2-3
v_call: TRBV7-7
d_call: -
cdr3_aa: CASSPDLWGGDTQYF
cdr3_nt: TGTGCTAGCAGCCCGGACTTGTGGGGTGGGGATACGCAGTATTTT

clone_size: -
j_call: TRBJ2-7
v_call: TRBV3-1/TRBV3-2
d_call: -
cdr3_aa: CASSHANEQYF
cdr3_nt: TGTGCCAGCAGCCATGCGAACGAGCAGTACTTC

clone_size: few
j_call: TRBJ1-1
v_call: TRBV5-1
d_call: -
cdr3_aa: CASSLTGKDWWGAFF
cdr3_nt: TGCGCCAGCAGCTTGACAGGGAAGGACTGGTGGGGAGCTTTCTTT

clone_size: once
j_call: TRBJ1-2
v_call: TRBV19
d_call: TRBD1
cdr3_aa: CASLPGGNHYGYTF
cdr3_nt: TGTGCCTCCCTCCCAGGGGGCAATCATTATGGCTACACCTTC

clone_size: -
j_call: TRBJ1-2
v_call: TRBV9
d_call: TRBD1
cdr3_aa: CASSAIQTGIGGYTF
cdr3_nt: TGTGCCAGCAGCGCGATCCAGACAGGGATTGGTGGCTACACCTTC

clone_size: -
j_call: TRBJ2-5
v_call: TRBV7-7
d_call: -
cdr3_aa: CASSEGGARAETQYF
cdr3_nt: TGTGCCAGCAGTGAGGGGGGGGCAAGGGCAGAGACCCAGTACTTC

clone_size: -
j_call: TRBJ1-1
v_call: TRBV11-2
d_call: TRBD1
cdr3_aa: CASSRQGDTEAFF
cdr3_nt: TGTGCCAGCAGCAGACAGGGGGACACTGAAGCTTTCTTT

clone_size: -
j_call: TRBJ1-4
v_call: TRBV19
d_call: TRBD1
cdr3_aa: CASSTPGQANEKLFF
cdr3_nt: TGTGCCAGTAGTACTCCGGGACAGGCGAACGAAAAACTGTTTTTT

clone_size: -
j_call: TRBJ2-7
v_call: TRBV6-1
d_call: -
cdr3_aa: CASSEGVAFSYEQYF
cdr3_nt: TGTGCCAGCAGTGAAGGCGTCGCTTTTTCCTACGAGCAGTACTTC

clone_size: -
j_call: TRBJ2-7
v_call: TRBV11-3
d_call: TRBD1
cdr3_aa: CASSSTAPRGRITYEQYF
cdr3_nt: TGTGCCAGCAGCTCAACCGCCCCTAGGGGGCGAATCACCTACGAGCAGTACTTC